This T cell receptor (beta chain) was profiled in a study of T cell repertoires in cytomegalovirus infection. About the research overall: Public TCR beta signatures were indicative of both CMV infection and a matching HLA type. Study observations and caveats: Of the TCR beta families, the public ones yielded a cumulative frequency that identified carriers of CMV plus the relevant HLA.

Of note for this clonotype: Its specificity is not known.

In TCRdb, the reads were re-called with MiXCR into one record per CDR3 protein. The data show more than 350,000 distinct CDR3 sequences, approximately 31% seen once. The receptor was derived from a human donor in good health (CMV status not recorded). Some clones in this sample may be carry-over from other donors' samples. The specimen was PBMCs.

CDR3 nucleotide sequence: TGTGCCAGCAGACCAACTAGCGGGGCGCGGACCGGGGAGCTGTTTTTT. Its protein is CASRPTSGARTGELFF. This sequence joins TRBV11-2 and TRBJ2-2; TRBD2 agrees at 10 bases. The germline CDR1 and CDR2 sequences are SGHAT and FQNNGV. CDR3 size: 16 residues. V was pared by 6 bases and J by 5 bases, with 9 bases of the junction left unmatched. Full variable domain (rest looked up from reference TRBV11-2 and TRBJ2-2): EAGVAQSPRYKIIEKRQSVAFWCNPISGHATLYWYQQILGQGPKLLIQFQNNGVVDDSQLPKDRFSAERLKGVDSTLKIQPAKLEDSAVYLCASRPTSGARTGELFFGEGSRLTVL.